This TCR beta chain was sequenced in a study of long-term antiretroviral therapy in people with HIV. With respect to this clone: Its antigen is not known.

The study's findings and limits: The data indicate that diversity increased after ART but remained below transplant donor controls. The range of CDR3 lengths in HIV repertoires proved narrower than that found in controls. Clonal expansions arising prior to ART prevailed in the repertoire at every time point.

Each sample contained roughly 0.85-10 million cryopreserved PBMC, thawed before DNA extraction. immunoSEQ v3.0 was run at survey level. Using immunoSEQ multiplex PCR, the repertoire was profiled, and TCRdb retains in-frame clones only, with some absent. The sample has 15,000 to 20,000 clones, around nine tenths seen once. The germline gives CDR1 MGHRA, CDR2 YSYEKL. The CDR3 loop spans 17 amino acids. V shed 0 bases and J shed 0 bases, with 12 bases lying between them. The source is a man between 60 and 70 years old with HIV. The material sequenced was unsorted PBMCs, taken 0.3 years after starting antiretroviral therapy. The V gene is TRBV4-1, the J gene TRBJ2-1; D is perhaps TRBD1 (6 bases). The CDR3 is CASSQDRGQSSYNEQFF. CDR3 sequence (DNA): TGCGCCAGCAGCCAAGATAGGGGACAAAGCTCCTACAATGAGCAGTTCTTC.